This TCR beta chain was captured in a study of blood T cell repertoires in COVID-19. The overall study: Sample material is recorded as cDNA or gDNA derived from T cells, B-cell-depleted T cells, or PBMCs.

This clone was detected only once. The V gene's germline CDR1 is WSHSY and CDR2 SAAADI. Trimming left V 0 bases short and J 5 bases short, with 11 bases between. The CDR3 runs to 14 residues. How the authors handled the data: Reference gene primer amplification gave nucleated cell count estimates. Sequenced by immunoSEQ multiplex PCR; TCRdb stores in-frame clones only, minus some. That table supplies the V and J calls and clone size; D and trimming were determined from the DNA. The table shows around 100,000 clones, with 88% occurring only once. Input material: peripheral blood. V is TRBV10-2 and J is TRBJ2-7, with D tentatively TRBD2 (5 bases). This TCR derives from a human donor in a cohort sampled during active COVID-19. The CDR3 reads CASSESEGIDEQYF. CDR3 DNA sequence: TGCGCCAGCAGTGAGTCTGAGGGTATCGACGAGCAGTACTTC.